This T cell receptor (beta chain) was captured by sequencing in a study of cytomegalovirus exposure and HLA in healthy donors. Study-level results: A missense variant in DCLRE1C was later tied to TCR beta V- and J-gene trimming.

V was pared by 0 bases and J by 6 bases, with 14 bases between. The V gene's germline CDR1 is GTSNPN and CDR2 SVGIG (reference sequence). This CDR3 contains 14 residues. PCR was performed using 60 Vbeta and 13 Jbeta primers. Measured with immunoSEQ multiplex PCR; TCRdb has only the in-frame clones, and not every one. The table has about 200,000 clones, about 85% seen once. Concerning this clone itself: Its antigen is as yet unknown. Other DNA sequences in this specimen translate into the identical CDR3.

The gene calls are TRBV30 and TRBJ1-1, with a weak D call TRBD1 (5 bases). Sample: PBMCs. The receptor was derived from a male donor in good health and CMV-seropositive. For the CDR3, the DNA is TGTGCCTGGAGTGTAACGGGGGGAAGCGCTGAAGCTTTCTTT. Translation: CAWSVTGGSAEAFF.